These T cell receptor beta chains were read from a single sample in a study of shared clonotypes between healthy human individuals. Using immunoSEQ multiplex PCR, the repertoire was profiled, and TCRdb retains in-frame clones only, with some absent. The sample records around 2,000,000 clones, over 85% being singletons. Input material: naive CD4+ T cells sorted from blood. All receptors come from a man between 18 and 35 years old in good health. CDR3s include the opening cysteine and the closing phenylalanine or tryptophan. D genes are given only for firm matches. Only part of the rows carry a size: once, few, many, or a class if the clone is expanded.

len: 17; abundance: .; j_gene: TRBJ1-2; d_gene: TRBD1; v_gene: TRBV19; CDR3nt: TGTGCCAGTAGTACAGACTCCGGGACAGCCGTTAACTATGGCTACACCTTC; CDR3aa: CASSTDSGTAVNYGYTF
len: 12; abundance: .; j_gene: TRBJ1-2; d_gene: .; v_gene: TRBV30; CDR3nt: TGTGCCTGGAGTGTACGGTCCTATGGCTACACCTTC; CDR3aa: CAWSVRSYGYTF
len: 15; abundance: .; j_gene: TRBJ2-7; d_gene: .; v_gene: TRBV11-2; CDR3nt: TGTGCCAGCAGCTTAGTGCGAGCCAGCTCCTACGAGCAGTACTTC; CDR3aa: CASSLVRASSYEQYF
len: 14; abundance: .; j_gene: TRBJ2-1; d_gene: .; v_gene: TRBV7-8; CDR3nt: TGTGCCAGCAGCCCCAGATGGGCCTACAATGAGCAGTTCTTC; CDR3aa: CASSPRWAYNEQFF
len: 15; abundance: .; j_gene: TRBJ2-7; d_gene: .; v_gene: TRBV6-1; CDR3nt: TGTGCCAGCAGTGAACGAGGGACATACACCTACGAGCAGTACTTC; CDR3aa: CASSERGTYTYEQYF
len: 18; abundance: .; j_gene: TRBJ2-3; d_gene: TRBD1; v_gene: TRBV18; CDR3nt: TGTGCCAGCTCACATTTGACAGGGGGATGGCAAAGCACAGATACGCAGTATTTT; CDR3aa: CASSHLTGGWQSTDTQYF
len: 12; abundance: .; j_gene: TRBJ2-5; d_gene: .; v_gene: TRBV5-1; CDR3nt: TGCGCCAGCGGACTAATTCAAGAGACCCAGTACTTC; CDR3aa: CASGLIQETQYF
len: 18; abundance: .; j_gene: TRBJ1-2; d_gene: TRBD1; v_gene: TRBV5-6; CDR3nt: TGTGCCAGCAGACCGAATCCGACAGGGGACTTCACTAACTATGGCTACACCTTC; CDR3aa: CASRPNPTGDFTNYGYTF
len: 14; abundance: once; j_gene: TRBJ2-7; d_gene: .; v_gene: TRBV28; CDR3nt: TGTGCCAGCAGTGGGCTCTTGGGTTCCTACGAGCAGTACTTC; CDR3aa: CASSGLLGSYEQYF
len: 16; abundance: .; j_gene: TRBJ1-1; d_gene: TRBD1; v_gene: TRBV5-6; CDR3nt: TGTGCCAGCAGCTTAGACAGGGTTAGACAGAGCACTGAAGCTTTCTTT; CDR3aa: CASSLDRVRQSTEAFF
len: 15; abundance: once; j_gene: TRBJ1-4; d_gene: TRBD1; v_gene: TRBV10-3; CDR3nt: TGTGCCATCAGTGAGCGACAGGGGGCTAATGAAAAACTGTTTTTT; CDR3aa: CAISERQGANEKLFF
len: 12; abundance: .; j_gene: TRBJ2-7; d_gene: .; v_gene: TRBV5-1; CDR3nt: TGCGCCAGCAGTTCCGACCCGGGCCCGCAGTACTTC; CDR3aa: CASSSDPGPQYF
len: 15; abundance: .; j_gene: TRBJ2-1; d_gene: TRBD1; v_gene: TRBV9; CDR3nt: TGTGCCAGCAGCACCCGGGACAGTCCGTACAATGAGCAGTTCTTC; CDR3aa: CASSTRDSPYNEQFF
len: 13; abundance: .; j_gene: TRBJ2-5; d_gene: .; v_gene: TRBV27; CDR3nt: TGTGCCAGCGGATTAAGAAATTCCGAGACCCAGTACTTC; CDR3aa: CASGLRNSETQYF
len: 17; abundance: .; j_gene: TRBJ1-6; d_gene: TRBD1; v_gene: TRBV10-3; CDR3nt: TGTGCCATCAGCTCAGTAACAGGGGGCCCCTATAATTCACCCCTCCACTTT; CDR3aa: CAISSVTGGPYNSPLHF
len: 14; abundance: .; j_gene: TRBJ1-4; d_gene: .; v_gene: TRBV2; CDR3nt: TGTGCCAGCAGTGTGCGGCAGCTTAATGAAAAACTGTTTTTT; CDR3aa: CASSVRQLNEKLFF
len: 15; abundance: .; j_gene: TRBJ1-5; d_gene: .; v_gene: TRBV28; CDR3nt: TGTGCCAGCAGTTTATTGGCAGGTCCCAATCAGCCCCAGCATTTT; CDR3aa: CASSLLAGPNQPQHF
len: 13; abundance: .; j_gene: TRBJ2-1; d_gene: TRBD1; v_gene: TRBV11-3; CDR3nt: TGTGCCAGCAGCTTGCAGGGGGACAATGAGCAGTTCTTC; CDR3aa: CASSLQGDNEQFF
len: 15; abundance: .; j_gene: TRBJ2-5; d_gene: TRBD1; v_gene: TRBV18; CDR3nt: TGTGCCAGCTCAAGAGCAGGGGGCAAGGACGAGACCCAGTACTTC; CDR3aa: CASSRAGGKDETQYF
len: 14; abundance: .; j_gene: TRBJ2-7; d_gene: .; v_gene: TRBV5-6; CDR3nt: TGTGCCAGCAGCCCCACCGTTGGACAACTCGGGCAGTACTTC; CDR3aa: CASSPTVGQLGQYF
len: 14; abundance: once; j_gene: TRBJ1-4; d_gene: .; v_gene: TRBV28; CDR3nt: TGTGCCAGCAGTCGATTATGGGGTAATGAAAAACTGTTTTTT; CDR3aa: CASSRLWGNEKLFF
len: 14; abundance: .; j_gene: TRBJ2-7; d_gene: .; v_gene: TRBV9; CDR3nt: TGTGCCAGCAGCGCCTCTGGGCAGGCCTACGAGCAGTACTTC; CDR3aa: CASSASGQAYEQYF
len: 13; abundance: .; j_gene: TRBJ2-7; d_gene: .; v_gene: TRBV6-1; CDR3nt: TGTGCCAGCAGTTCTCCCAATTCCTACGAGCAGTACTTC; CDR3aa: CASSSPNSYEQYF
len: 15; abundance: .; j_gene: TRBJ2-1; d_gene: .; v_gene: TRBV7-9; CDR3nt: TGTGCCAGCAGCTCGGCCCCGGGGGCCTACAATGAGCAGTTCTTC; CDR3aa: CASSSAPGAYNEQFF
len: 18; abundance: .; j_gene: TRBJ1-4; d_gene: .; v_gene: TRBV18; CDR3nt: TGTGCCAGCTCACCACCGGGGTTAGCGGGCTCGGCTAATGAAAAACTGTTTTTT; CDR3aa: CASSPPGLAGSANEKLFF
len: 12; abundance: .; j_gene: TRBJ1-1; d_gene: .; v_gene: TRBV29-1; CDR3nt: TGCAGCGTTGAAGTCCAGGGAGGAGAAGCTTTCTTT; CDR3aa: CSVEVQGGEAFF
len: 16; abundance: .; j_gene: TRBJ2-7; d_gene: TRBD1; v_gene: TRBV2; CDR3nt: TGTGCCAGCAGTGAAAGGGAAGGACAGGGATCAGTCGAGCAGTACTTC; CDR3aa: CASSEREGQGSVEQYF
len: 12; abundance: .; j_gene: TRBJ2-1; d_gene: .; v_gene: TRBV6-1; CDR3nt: TGTGCCAGCAGTGTACTAGCAGATGAGCAGTTCTTC; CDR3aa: CASSVLADEQFF
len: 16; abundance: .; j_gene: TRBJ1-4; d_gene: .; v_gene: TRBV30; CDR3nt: TGTGCCTGGAGGGAGGGATGGTATGCAACTAATGAAAAACTGTTTTTT; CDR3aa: CAWREGWYATNEKLFF
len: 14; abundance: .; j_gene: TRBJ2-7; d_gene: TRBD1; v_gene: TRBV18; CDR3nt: TGTGCCAGCTCACCCGGCCAGGGGGCCTACGAGCAGTACTTC; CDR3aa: CASSPGQGAYEQYF
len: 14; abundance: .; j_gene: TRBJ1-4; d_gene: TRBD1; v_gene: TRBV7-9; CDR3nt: TGTGCCAGCAGTCGGGACAGGGGGGATGAAAAACTGTTTTTT; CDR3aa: CASSRDRGDEKLFF
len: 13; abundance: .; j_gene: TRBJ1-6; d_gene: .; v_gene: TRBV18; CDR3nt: TGTGCCAGCTCAGAGGGGACGAATTCACCCCTCCACTTT; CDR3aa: CASSEGTNSPLHF
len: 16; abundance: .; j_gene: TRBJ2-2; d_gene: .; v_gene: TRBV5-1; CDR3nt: TGCGCCAGCAGCTTGCTCGTGACAGCGAACACCGGGGAGCTGTTTTTT; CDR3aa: CASSLLVTANTGELFF
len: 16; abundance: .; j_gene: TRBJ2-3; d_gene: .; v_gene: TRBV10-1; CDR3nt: TGCGCCAGCAGTGAGTCTTACAGTACCGGCACAGATACGCAGTATTTT; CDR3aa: CASSESYSTGTDTQYF
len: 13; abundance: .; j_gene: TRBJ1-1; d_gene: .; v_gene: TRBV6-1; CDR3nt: TGTGCCAGCAGACCTCAGGGGAACACTGAAGCTTTCTTT; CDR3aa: CASRPQGNTEAFF
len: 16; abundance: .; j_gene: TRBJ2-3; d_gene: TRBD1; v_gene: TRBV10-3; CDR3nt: TGTGCCATCAGTGAGACGACAGGGATGGGGACAGATACGCAGTATTTT; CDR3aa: CAISETTGMGTDTQYF
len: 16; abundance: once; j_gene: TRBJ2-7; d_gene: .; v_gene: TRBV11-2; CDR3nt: TGTGCCAGCAGCTTATTGATCGGGGCGGTGACCTACGAGCAGTACTTC; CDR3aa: CASSLLIGAVTYEQYF
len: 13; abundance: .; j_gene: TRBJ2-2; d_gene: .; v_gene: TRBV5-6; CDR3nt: TGTGCCAGCCGGCGTGAGAACACCGGGGAGCTGTTTTTT; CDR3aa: CASRRENTGELFF
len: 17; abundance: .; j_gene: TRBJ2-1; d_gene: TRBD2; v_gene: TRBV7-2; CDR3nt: TGTGCCAGCAGCTTACTCTTCCTAGCGGGAGAAAACAATGAGCAGTTCTTC; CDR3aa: CASSLLFLAGENNEQFF
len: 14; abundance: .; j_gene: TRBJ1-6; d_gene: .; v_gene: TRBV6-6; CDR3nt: TGTGCCAGCAGTTACGGGACGGATAATTCACCCCTCCACTTT; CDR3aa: CASSYGTDNSPLHF
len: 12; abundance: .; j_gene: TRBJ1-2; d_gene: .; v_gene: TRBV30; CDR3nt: TGTGCCTGGACCCTCCTTAACTATGGCTACACCTTC; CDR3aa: CAWTLLNYGYTF
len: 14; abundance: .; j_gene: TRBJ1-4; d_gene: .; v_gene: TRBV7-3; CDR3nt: TGTGCCAGCAGCTCCCAGGGGACTCTTGAAAAACTGTTTTTT; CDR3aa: CASSSQGTLEKLFF
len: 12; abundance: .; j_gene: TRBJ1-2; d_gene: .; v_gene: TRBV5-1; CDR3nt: TGCGCCAGCAGATCAGAACCGAATGGCTACACCTTC; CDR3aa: CASRSEPNGYTF
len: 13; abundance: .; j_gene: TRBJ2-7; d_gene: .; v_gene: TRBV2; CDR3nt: TGTGCCAGCAGTTTTAGGGGAACCTACGAGCAGTACTTC; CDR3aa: CASSFRGTYEQYF